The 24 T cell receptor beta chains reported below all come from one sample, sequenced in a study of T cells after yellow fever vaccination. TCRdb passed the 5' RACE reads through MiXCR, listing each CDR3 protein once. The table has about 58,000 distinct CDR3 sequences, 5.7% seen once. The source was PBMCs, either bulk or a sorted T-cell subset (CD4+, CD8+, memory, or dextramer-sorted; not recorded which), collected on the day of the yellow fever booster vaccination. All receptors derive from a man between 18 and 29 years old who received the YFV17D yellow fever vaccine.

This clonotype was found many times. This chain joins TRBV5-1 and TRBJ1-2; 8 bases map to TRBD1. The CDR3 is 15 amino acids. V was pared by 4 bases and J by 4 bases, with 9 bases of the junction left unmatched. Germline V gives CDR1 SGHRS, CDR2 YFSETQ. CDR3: CASSGGQGASYGYTF. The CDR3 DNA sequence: TGCGCCAGCAGCGGGGGTCAGGGGGCATCCTATGGCTACACCTTC.

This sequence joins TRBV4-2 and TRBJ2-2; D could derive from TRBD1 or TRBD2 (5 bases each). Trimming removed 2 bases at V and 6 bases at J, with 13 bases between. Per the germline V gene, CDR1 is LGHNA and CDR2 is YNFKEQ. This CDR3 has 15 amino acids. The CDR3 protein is CASSQLTPGPGELFF. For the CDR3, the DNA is TGTGCCAGCAGCCAACTCACCCCGGGGCCCGGGGAGCTGTTTTTT.

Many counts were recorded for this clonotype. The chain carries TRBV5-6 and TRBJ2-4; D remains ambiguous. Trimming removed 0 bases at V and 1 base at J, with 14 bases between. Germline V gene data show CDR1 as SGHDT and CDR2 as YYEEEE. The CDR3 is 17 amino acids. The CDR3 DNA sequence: TGTGCCAGCAGCTTGGAGCTGGGTTTGACGGCCAAAAACATTCAGTACTTC. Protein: CASSLELGLTAKNIQYF.

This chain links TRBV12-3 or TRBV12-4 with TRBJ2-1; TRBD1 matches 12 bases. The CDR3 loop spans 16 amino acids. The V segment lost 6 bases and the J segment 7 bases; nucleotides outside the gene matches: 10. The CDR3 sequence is CASSPNGDRGRNEQFF. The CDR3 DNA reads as TGTGCCAGCAGCCCCAATGGGGACAGGGGGCGGAATGAGCAGTTCTTC.

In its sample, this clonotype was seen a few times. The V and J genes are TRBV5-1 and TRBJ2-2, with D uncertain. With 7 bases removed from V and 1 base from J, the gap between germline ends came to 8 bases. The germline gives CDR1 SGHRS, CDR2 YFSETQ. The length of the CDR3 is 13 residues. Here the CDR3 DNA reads TGCGCCAGCGAGGCAGTGAACACCGGGGAGCTGTTTTTT. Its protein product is CASEAVNTGELFF.

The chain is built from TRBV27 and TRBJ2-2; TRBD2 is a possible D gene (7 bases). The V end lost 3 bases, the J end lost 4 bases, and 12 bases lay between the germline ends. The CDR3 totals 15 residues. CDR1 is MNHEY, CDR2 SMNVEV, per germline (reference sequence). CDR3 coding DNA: TGTGCCAGCAGTTTTGGGGGGGGCGGCACCGGGGAGCTGTTTTTT. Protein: CASSFGGGGTGELFF.

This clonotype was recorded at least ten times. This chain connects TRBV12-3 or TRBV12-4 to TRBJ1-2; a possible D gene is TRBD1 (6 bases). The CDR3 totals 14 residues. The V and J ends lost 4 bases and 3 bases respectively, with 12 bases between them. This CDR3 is CASSSRGGYYGYTF. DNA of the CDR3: TGTGCCAGCAGTTCCAGGGGAGGGTACTATGGCTACACCTTC.

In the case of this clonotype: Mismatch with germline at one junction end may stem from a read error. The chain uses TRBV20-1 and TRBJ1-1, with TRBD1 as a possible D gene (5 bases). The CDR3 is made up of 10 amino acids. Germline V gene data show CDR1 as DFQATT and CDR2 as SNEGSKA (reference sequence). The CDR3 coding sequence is TGCAGTGCTAGCCGGGACCGGGGGACGTTT. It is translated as CSASRDRGTF.

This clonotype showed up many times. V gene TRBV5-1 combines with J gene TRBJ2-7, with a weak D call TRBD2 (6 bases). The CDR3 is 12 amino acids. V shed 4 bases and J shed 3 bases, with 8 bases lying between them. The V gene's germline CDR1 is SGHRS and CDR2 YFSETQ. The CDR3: CASSGGNYEQYF. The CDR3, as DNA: TGCGCCAGCAGCGGGGGGAACTACGAGCAGTACTTC.

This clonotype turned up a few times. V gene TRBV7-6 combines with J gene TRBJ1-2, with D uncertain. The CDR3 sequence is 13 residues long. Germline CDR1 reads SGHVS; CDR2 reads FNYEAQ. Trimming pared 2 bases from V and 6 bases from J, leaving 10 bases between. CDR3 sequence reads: CASSLPGRDGYTF. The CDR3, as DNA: TGTGCCAGCAGCTTACCGGGGAGGGATGGCTACACCTTC. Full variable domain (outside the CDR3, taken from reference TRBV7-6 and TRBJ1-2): GAGVSQSPRYKVTKRGQDVALRCDPISGHVSLYWYRQALGQGPEFLTYFNYEAQQDKSGLPNDRFSAERPEGSISTLTIQRTEQRDSAMYRCASSLPGRDGYTFGSGTRLTVV.

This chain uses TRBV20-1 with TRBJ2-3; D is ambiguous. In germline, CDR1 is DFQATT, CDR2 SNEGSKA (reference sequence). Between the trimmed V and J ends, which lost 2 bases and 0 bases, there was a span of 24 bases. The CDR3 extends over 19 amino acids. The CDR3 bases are TGCAGTGCTAGACCTACCCGGTCCCTAGGGTCCCACAGCACAGATACGCAGTATTTT. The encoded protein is CSARPTRSLGSHSTDTQYF.

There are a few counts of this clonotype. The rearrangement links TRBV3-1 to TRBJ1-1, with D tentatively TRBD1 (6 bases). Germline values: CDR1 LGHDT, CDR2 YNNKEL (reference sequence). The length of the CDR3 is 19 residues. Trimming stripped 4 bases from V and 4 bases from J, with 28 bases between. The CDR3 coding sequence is TGTGCCAGCAGCCGTTCAAGGCCGGGACATTACATTGGGCGCACTGAAGCTTTCTTT. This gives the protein CASSRSRPGHYIGRTEAFF.

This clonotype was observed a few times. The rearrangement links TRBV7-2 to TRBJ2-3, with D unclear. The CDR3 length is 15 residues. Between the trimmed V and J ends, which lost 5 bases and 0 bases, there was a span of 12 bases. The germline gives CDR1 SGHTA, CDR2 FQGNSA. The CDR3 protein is CASSPQLTSTDTQYF. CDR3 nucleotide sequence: TGTGCCAGCAGCCCACAGTTGACTAGCACAGATACGCAGTATTTT.

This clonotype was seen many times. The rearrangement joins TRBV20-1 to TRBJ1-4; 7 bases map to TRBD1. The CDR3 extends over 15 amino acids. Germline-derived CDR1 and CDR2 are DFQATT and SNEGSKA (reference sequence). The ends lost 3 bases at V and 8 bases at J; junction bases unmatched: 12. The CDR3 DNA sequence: TGCAGTGCTAGGGATCCCCGAGGGGGCCGAGAAAAACTGTTTTTT. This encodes CSARDPRGGREKLFF.

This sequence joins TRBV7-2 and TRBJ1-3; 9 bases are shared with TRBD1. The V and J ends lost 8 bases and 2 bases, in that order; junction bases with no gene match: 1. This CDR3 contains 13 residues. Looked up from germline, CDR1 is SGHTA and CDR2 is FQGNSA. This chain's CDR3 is CASGDRAGNTIYF. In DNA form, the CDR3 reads TGTGCCAGCGGGGACAGGGCTGGAAACACCATATATTTT.

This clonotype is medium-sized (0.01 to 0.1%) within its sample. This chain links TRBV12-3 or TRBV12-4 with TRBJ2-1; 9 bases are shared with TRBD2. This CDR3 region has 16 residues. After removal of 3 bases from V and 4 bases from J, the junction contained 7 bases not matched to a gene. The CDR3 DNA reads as TGTGCCAGCAGTTTCCTCGCGGGGGGGCCTTACAATGAGCAGTTCTTC. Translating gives CASSFLAGGPYNEQFF.

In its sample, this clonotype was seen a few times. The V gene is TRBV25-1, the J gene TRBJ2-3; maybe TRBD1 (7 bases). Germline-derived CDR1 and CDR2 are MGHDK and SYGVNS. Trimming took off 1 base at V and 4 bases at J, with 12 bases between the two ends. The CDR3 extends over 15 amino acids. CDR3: CASSEWQGGPDTQYF. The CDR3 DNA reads TGTGCCAGCAGTGAATGGCAGGGGGGACCAGATACGCAGTATTTT.

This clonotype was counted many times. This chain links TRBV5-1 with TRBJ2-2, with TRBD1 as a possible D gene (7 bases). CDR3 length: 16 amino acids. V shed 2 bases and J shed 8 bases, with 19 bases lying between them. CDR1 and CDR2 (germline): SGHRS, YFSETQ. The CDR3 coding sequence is TGCGCCAGCAGCTTTGGAGGGGGCTCCTTCACGGGGGAGCTGTTTTTT. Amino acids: CASSFGGGSFTGELFF.

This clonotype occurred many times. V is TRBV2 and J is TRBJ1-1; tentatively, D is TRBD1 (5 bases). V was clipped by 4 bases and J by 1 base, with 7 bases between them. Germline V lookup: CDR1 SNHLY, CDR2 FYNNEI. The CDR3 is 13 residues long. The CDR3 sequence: CASSVGANTEAFF. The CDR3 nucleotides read TGTGCCAGCAGTGTAGGGGCGAACACTGAAGCTTTCTTT.

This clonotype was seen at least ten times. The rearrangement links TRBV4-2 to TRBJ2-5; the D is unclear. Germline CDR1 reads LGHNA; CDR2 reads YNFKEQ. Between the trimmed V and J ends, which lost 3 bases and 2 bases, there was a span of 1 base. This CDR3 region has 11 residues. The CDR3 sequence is CASSHQETQYF. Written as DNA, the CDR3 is TGTGCCAGCAGCCATCAAGAGACCCAGTACTTC.

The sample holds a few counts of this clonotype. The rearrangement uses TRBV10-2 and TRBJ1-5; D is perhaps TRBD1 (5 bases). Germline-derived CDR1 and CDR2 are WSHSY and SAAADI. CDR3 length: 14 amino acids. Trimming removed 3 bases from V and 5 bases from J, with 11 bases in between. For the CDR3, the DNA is TGCGCCAGCAGTGATAGACAGCATGATCAGCCCCAGCATTTT. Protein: CASSDRQHDQPQHF.

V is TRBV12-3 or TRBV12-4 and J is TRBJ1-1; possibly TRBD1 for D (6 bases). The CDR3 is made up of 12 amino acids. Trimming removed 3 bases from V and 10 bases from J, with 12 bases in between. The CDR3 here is CASSFGGPLAFF. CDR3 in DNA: TGTGCCAGCAGTTTTGGGGGCCCGCTAGCTTTCTTT.

The CDR3 loop is CASSYWSENTEAFF. The CDR3 region has the DNA TGTGCCAGCAGTTACTGGTCAGAGAACACTGAAGCTTTCTTT. This chain links TRBV6-2 or TRBV6-3 with TRBJ1-1; D not certain. CDR1 and CDR2 (germline): MNHEY, SVGEGT. The CDR3 runs to 14 residues. V was pared by 1 base and J by 1 base, with 7 bases between.

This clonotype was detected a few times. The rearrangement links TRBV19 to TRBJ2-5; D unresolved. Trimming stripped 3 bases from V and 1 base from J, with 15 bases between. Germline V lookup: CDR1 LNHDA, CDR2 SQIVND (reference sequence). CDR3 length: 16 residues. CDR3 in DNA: TGTGCCAGTAGTATCTATTGGAGTCCCGGCCAAGAGACCCAGTACTTC. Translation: CASSIYWSPGQETQYF. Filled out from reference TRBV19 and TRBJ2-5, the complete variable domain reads DGGITQSPKYLFRKEGQNVTLSCEQNLNHDAMYWYRQDPGQGLRLIYYSQIVNDFQKGDIAEGYSVSREKKESFPLTVTSAQKNPTAFYLCASSIYWSPGQETQYFGPGTRLLVL.